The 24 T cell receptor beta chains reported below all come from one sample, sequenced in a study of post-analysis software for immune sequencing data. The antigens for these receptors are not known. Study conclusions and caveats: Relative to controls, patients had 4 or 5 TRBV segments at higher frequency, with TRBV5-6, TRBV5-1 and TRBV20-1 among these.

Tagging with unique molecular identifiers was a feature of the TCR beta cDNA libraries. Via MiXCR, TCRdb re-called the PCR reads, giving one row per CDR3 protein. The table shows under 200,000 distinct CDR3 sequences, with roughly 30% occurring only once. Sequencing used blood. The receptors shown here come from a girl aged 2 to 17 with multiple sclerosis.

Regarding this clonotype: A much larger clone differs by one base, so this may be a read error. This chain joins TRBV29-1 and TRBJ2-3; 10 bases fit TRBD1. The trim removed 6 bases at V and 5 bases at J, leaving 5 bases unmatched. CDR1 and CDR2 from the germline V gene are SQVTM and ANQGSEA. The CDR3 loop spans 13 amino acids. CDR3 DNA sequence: TGCAGCGTCGACAGGGGGCGAATAGATACGCAGTATTTT. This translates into CSVDRGRIDTQYF.

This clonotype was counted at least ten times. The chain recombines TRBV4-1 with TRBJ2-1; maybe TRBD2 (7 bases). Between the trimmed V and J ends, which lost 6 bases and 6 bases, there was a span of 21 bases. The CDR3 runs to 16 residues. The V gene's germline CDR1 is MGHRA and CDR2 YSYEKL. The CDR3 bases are TGCGCCAGCAGTCTTGGGAGGGGGGGAAAACTCAATGAGCAGTTCTTC. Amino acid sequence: CASSLGRGGKLNEQFF.

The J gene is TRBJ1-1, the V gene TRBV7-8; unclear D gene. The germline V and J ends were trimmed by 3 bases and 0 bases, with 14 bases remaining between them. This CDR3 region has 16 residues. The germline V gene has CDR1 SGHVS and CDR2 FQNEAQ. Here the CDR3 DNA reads TGTGCCAGCAGCTTGATGACGACAAGGGTGAACACTGAAGCTTTCTTT. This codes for CASSLMTTRVNTEAFF.

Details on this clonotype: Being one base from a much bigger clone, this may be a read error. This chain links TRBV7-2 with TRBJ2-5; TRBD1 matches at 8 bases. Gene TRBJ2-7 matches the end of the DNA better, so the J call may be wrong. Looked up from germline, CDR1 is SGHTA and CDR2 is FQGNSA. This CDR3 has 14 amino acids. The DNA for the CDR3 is TGTACCAGCAGCTTAGGATCGACAGGGGTCGAGCAGTACTTC. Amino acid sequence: CTSSLGSTGVEQYF.

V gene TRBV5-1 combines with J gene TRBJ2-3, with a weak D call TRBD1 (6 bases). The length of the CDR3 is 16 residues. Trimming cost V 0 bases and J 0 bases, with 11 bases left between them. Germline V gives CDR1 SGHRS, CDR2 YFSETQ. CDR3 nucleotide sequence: TGCGCCAGCAGCTTGGCCGGACAGAAGAGCACAGATACGCAGTATTTT. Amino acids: CASSLAGQKSTDTQYF. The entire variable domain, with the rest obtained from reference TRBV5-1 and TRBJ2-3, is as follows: KAGVTQTPRYLIKTRGQQVTLSCSPISGHRSVSWYQQTPGQGLQFLFEYFSETQRNKGNFPGRFSGRQFSNSRSEMNVSTLELGDSALYLCASSLAGQKSTDTQYFGPGTRLTVL.

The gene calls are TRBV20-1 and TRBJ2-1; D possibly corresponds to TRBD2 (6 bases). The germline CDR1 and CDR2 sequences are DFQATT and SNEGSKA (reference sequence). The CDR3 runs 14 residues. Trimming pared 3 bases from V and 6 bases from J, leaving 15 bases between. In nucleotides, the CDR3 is TGCAGTGCTAGTTGGCTAGCGTTCGGCAATGAGCAGTTCTTC. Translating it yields CSASWLAFGNEQFF.

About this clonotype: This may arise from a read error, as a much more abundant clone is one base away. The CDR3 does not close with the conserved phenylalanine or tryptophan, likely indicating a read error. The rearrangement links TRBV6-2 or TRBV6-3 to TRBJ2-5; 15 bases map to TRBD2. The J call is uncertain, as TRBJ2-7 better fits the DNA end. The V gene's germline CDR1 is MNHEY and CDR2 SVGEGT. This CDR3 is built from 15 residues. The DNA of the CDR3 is TGTGCCAGCAGAGGTGGACTAGCGGGAGGGTACGAGCAGTACCTC. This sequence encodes CASRGGLAGGYEQYL.

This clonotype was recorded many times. CDR3 nucleotides: TGTGCCACCCAGACTAGCGGGGGTGTCTACGAGCAGTACTTC. Protein product: CATQTSGGVYEQYF. The chain uses TRBV28 and TRBJ2-7, with 12 bases identical to TRBD2. Germline trimming cut 10 bases from V and 3 bases from J; bases unmatched to any gene: 7. Germline CDR1 MDHEN, CDR2 SYDVKM. This CDR3 is 14 amino acids long.

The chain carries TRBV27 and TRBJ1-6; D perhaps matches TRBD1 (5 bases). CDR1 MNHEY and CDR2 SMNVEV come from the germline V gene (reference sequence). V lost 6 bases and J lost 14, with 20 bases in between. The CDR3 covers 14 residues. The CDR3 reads CASSQGPGKRALHF. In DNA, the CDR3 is TGTGCCAGCAGCCAGGGACCGGGAAAGAGGGCCCTCCACTTT.

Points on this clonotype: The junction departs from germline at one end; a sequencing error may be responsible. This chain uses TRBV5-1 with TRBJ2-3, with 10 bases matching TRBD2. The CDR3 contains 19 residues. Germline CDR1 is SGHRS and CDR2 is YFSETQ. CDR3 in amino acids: CASSSRLAGALFSTGTQYF. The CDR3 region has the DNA TGCGCCAGCAGCTCCCGTCTAGCGGGAGCCCTATTTAGCACAGGTACGCAGTATTTT.

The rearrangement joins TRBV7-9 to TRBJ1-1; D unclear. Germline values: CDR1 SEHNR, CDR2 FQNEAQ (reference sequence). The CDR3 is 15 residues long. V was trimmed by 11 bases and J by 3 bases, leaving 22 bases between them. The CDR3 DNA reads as TGTGCCGGCACCCTCATGGACCCGACGGACACTGAAGCTTTCTTT. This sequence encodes CAGTLMDPTDTEAFF.

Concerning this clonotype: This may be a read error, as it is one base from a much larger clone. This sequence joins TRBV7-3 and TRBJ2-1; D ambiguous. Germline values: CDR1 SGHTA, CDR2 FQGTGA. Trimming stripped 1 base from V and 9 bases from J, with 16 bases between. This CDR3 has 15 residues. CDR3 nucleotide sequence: TGTGCCAGCAGCTTAATGGTAGGCCAAAAGTGTGAGCAGTTCTTC. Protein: CASSLMVGQKCEQFF.

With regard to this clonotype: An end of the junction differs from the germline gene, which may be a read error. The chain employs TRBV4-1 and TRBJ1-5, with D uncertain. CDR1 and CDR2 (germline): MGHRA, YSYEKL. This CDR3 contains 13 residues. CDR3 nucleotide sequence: TGCGCCAGCAGCCAAGATCGTCATCAGCCGCAGCATTTT. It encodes CASSQDRHQPQHF.

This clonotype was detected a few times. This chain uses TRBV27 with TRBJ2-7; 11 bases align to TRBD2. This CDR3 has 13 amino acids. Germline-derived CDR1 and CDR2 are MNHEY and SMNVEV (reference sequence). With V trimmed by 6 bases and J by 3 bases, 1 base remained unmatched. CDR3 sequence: CASRLAGGYEQYF. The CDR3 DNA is TGTGCCAGCAGGCTAGCGGGAGGCTACGAGCAGTACTTC.

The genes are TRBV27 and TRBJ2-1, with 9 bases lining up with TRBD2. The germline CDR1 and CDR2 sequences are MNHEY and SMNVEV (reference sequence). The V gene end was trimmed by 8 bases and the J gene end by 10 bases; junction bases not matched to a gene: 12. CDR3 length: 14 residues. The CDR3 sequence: CASPLTREGQEQFF. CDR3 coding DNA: TGTGCCAGCCCCCTGACGCGGGAGGGGCAAGAGCAGTTCTTC.

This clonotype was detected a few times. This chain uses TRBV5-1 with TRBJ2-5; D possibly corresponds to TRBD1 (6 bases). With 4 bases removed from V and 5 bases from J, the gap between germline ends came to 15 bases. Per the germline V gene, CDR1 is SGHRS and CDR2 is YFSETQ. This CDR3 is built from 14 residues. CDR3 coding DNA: TGCGCCAGCAGCGTAACAGGGAGCCGGGAGACCCAGTACTTC. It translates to CASSVTGSRETQYF.

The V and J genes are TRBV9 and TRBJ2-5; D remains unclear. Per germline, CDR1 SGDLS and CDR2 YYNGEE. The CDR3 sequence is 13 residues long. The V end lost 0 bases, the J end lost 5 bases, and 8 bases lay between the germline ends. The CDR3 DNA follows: TGTGCCAGCAGCGTAGCGGGTCTGGAGACCCAGTACTTC. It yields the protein CASSVAGLETQYF.

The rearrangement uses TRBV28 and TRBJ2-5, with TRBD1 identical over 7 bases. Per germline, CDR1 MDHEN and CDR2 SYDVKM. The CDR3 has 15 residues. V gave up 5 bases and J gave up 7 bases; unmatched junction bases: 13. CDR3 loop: CASSPQGFYMGTQYF. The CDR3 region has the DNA TGTGCCAGCAGTCCACAGGGGTTCTACATGGGGACCCAGTACTTC.

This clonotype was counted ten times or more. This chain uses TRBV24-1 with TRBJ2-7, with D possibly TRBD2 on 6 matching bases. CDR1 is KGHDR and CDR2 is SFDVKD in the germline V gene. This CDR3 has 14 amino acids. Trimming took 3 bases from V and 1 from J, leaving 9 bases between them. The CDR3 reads CATSDAGTSYEQYF. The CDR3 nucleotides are TGTGCCACCAGTGATGCCGGGACTTCCTACGAGCAGTACTTC.

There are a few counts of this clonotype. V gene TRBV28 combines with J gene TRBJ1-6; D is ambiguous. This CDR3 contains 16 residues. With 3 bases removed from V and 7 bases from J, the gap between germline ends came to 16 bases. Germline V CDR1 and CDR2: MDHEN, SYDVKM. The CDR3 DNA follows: TGTGCCAGCAGTTTTGGTGGCCGGGGAGTCAATTCACCCCTCCACTTT. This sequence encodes CASSFGGRGVNSPLHF. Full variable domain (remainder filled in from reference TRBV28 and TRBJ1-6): DVKVTQSSRYLVKRTGEKVFLECVQDMDHENMFWYRQDPGLGLRLIYFSYDVKMKEKGDIPEGYSVSREKKERFSLILESASTNQTSMYLCASSFGGRGVNSPLHFGNGTRLTVT.

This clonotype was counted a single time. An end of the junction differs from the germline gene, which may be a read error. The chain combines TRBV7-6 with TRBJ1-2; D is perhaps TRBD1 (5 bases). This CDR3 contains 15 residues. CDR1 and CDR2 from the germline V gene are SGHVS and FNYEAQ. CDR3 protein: CANSLGSGMGDGYTF. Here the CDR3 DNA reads TGTGCCAACAGCCTAGGATCAGGCATGGGGGATGGCTACACCTTC.

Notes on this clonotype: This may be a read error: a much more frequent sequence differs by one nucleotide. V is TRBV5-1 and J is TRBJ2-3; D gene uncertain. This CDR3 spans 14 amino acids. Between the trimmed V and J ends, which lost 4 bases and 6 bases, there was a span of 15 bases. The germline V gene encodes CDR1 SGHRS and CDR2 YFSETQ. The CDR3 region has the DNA TGCGCCAGCAGCCCGCGGAACATCCGCGATACGCAGTATTTT. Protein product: CASSPRNIRDTQYF.

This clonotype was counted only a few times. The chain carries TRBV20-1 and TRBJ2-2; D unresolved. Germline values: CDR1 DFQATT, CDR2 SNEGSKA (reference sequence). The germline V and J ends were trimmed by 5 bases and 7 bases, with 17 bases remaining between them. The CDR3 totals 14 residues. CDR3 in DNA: TGCAGTGCTCAGGCTAGGGCTGGTCTCGGGGAGCTGTTTTTT. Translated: CSAQARAGLGELFF.

CDR3 sequence (DNA): TGTGCCAGCAGTTGGGGACAGAAAGAGACCCAGTACTTC. As protein: CASSWGQKETQYF. J is TRBJ2-4 and V is TRBV6-5, with 7 bases identical to TRBD1. The end of the DNA is better explained by TRBJ2-5, so the J call may be wrong. This CDR3 contains 13 residues. CDR1 is MNHEY, CDR2 SVGAGI, per germline.